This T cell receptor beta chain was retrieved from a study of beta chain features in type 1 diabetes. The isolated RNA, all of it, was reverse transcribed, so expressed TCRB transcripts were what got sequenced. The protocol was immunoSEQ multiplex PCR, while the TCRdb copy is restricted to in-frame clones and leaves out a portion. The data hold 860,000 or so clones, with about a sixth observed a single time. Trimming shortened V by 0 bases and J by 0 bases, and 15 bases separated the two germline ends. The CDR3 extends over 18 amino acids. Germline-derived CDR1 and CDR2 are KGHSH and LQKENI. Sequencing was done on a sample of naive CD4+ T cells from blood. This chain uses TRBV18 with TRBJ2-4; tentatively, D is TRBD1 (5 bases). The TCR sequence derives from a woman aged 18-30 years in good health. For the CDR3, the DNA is TGTGCCAGCTCACCACCGGCAAGGGGTTCACTAGCCAAAAACATTCAGTACTTC. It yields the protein CASSPPARGSLAKNIQYF.